The entry below describes one T cell receptor (beta chain). Here immunoSEQ multiplex PCR was the method, and the copy in TCRdb shows in-frame clones only, minus some. Here the sample spans about half a million clones, 70% to 90% being singletons. This CDR3 spans 16 amino acids. The germline CDR1 and CDR2 sequences are SGHDT and YYEEEE. After removal of 0 bases from V and 5 bases from J, the junction contained 10 bases not matched to a gene. The data were taken from a study of blood T cell repertoires in COVID-19. The V and J genes are TRBV5-6 and TRBJ2-7; 8 positions match TRBD2. The receptor was derived from a human donor in a cohort sampled during active COVID-19. Sample: peripheral blood. CDR3 sequence reads: CASSLAVAGGAHEQYF. Written as DNA, the CDR3 is TGTGCCAGCAGCTTGGCGGTCGCGGGAGGCGCCCACGAGCAGTACTTC.